Shown below are 20 T cell receptor beta chains from a single sample sequenced in a study of early T cells in non-severe SARS-CoV-2 infection. TCRdb used MiXCR to reprocess the 5' RACE reads, holding one entry per CDR3 protein. The sample lists roughly 60,000 distinct CDR3 sequences; approximately 10% were seen once. Sequenced here: whole blood, sampled at baseline. Receptor source: an adult who was a healthcare worker with PCR-confirmed SARS-CoV-2 infection or an uninfected control (not recorded which).

This clonotype was found a few times. V is TRBV5-6 and J is TRBJ2-5; tentative D call: TRBD2 (6 bases). The CDR3 runs to 15 residues. V lost 3 bases to trimming and J lost 5 bases, with 17 bases between them. Per the germline V gene, CDR1 is SGHDT and CDR2 is YYEEEE. CDR3 DNA: TGTGCCAGCAGCTCGGGGGTTCGTAGCATGGAGACCCAGTACTTC. Residues: CASSSGVRSMETQYF.

This clonotype was picked up one time. The chain joins TRBV5-1 to TRBJ2-6; D gene uncertain. The germline V gene has CDR1 SGHRS and CDR2 YFSETQ. Trimming left V 4 bases short and J 0 bases short, with 8 bases between. The CDR3 runs to 15 residues. The CDR3: CASSLPSSGANVLTF. CDR3 in DNA: TGCGCCAGCAGCCTTCCGAGCTCTGGGGCCAACGTCCTGACTTTC.

This chain links TRBV3-1 with TRBJ2-7, with unresolved D. Trimming removed 1 base from V and 1 base from J, with 2 bases in between. Germline-derived CDR1 and CDR2 are LGHDT and YNNKEL (reference sequence). This CDR3 has 12 residues. In DNA, the CDR3 is TGTGCCAGCAGCCAAGCTTCCTACGAGCAGTACTTC. This translates into CASSQASYEQYF.

CDR3 nucleotides: TGCGCCAGCAGCTTGGGATTGGGGGCCCCCTACGAGCAGTACTTC. Amino acids: CASSLGLGAPYEQYF. The chain has TRBV5-1 and TRBJ2-7, with a tentative D call TRBD1 (6 bases). The CDR3 loop spans 15 amino acids. The germline V gene encodes CDR1 SGHRS and CDR2 YFSETQ. V lost 0 bases, J lost 2 bases, and 12 bases lay in between.

This clonotype showed up many times. V gene TRBV7-2 combines with J gene TRBJ1-2, with D perhaps TRBD1 (6 bases). This CDR3 spans 14 amino acids. V lost 2 bases, J lost 4 bases, and 11 bases lay in between. CDR1 SGHTA and CDR2 FQGNSA come from the germline V gene. The DNA for the CDR3 is TGTGCCAGCAGCTTAAACAGGGAAGGCTATGGCTACACCTTC. It is translated as CASSLNREGYGYTF.

In this sample, this clonotype turned up a few times. V and J are TRBV12-3 or TRBV12-4 and TRBJ1-1; a weak D match, TRBD1 (6 bases). The V gene lost 6 bases and the J gene lost 4 bases, with 12 bases spanning the gap. The CDR3 consists of 13 residues. For the CDR3, the DNA is TGTGCCAGCAGCAGAACAGGGTTCACTGAAGCTTTCTTT. Amino acids: CASSRTGFTEAFF.

This clonotype appeared many times. The J gene is TRBJ2-2, the V gene TRBV11-2; 8 positions match TRBD1. The germline V gene encodes CDR1 SGHAT and CDR2 FQNNGV. Losses at the gene ends were 4 bases for V and 9 bases for J; bases not matched to a gene: 7. This CDR3 contains 14 residues. CDR3 DNA: TGTGCCAGCAGCTCATTGACAGGGGTCAGGGAGCTGTTTTTT. It encodes CASSSLTGVRELFF.

This clonotype was seen a few times. CDR3 in DNA: TGTGCCAGCAGCTTTCGCATGAACACTGAAGCTTTCTTT. This encodes CASSFRMNTEAFF. The gene calls are TRBV7-2 and TRBJ1-1; the D is unclear. Trimming shortened V by 3 bases and J by 0 bases, and 5 bases separated the two germline ends. The CDR3 contains 13 residues. CDR1 and CDR2 from the germline V gene are SGHTA and FQGNSA.

With respect to this clonotype: At one boundary the junction diverges from the germline segment, which might be a read error. The CDR3 region is CVSSEGRRAQETQYF. In DNA, the CDR3 is TGTGTCAGCAGTGAGGGACGGAGGGCTCAAGAGACCCAGTACTTC. V gene TRBV6-2 or TRBV6-3 combines with J gene TRBJ2-5; D possibly corresponds to TRBD2 (6 bases). Germline loops: CDR1 MNHEY, CDR2 SVGEGT. The CDR3 runs 15 residues.

The genes are TRBV27 and TRBJ2-3, with D perhaps TRBD1 (5 bases). The germline V gene encodes CDR1 MNHEY and CDR2 SMNVEV (reference sequence). V lost 4 bases and J lost 2, with 13 bases in between. This CDR3 is 15 amino acids long. The CDR3 is CASSSGWGITDTQYF. For the CDR3, the DNA is TGTGCCAGCAGTTCTGGGTGGGGCATCACAGATACGCAGTATTTT.

The CDR3, as DNA: TGTGCCAGCAGCGCAACCTTCAAACCGGGACAGGGGGCTATCAATGAGCAGTTCTTC. Residues: CASSATFKPGQGAINEQFF. The chain is built from TRBV9 and TRBJ2-1, with 12 bases aligning to TRBD1. J lost 6 bases, V lost 3 bases, and 16 bases had no gene match. The CDR3 is 19 residues long. Per the germline V gene, CDR1 is SGDLS and CDR2 is YYNGEE.

This clonotype turned up a few times. This rearrangement joins TRBV12-3 or TRBV12-4 to TRBJ2-5; D is possibly TRBD2 (5 bases). Trimming stripped 2 bases from V and 4 bases from J, with 8 bases between. This CDR3 is 13 amino acids long. CDR3 in amino acids: CASSLFRGETQYF. In DNA, the CDR3 is TGTGCCAGCAGTTTATTTCGGGGAGAGACCCAGTACTTC.

This clonotype was observed many times. The V gene is TRBV7-3, the J gene TRBJ2-7; TRBD2 agrees at 9 bases. Germline V lookup: CDR1 SGHTA, CDR2 FQGTGA. CDR3 length: 15 amino acids. V was clipped by 5 bases and J by 2 bases; unmatched bases: 7. The CDR3 reads CASSLIAGEAYEQYF. The DNA of the CDR3 is TGTGCCAGCAGCCTTATAGCGGGGGAAGCCTACGAGCAGTACTTC.

This clonotype has only a few counts. The chain recombines TRBV7-6 with TRBJ2-5; D is ambiguous. Germline values: CDR1 SGHVS, CDR2 FNYEAQ. Trimming removed 5 bases at V and 1 base at J, with 17 bases between. The CDR3 is made up of 16 amino acids. The CDR3 sequence is CASSQPDGYLQETQYF. CDR3 nucleotides: TGTGCCAGCAGCCAACCCGACGGCTACCTCCAAGAGACCCAGTACTTC.

This chain uses TRBV20-1 with TRBJ2-1; D is perhaps TRBD1 or TRBD2 (7 bases each). Between the trimmed V and J ends, which lost 1 base and 6 bases, there was a span of 16 bases. This CDR3 is 15 amino acids long. Germline V gene sequence: CDR1 DFQATT, CDR2 SNEGSKA (reference sequence). The CDR3 protein is CSARAGRGTANEQFF. Written as DNA, the CDR3 is TGCAGTGCTAGAGCAGGGAGGGGGACAGCCAATGAGCAGTTCTTC.

The sample holds many counts of this clonotype. The chain joins TRBV5-1 to TRBJ2-7; D call uncertain. The V gene's germline CDR1 is SGHRS and CDR2 YFSETQ. V lost 2 bases, J lost 3 bases, and 3 bases lay in between. CDR3 length: 11 amino acids. The CDR3 region is CASSLDYEQYF. In nucleotides, the CDR3 is TGCGCCAGCAGCTTAGACTACGAGCAGTACTTC.

This clonotype turned up a few times. The chain couples TRBV4-3 to TRBJ2-3, with 10 positions matching TRBD2. Trimming at V came to 1 base and at J to 5 bases, leaving 9 bases not matched to a gene. Germline values: CDR1 LGHNA, CDR2 YSLEER. CDR3 length: 17 amino acids. The CDR3 spells CASSQGLSGGAGDTQYF. The CDR3 nucleotides read TGCGCCAGCAGCCAAGGCCTAAGCGGGGGGGCGGGAGATACGCAGTATTTT.

The rearrangement uses TRBV7-2 and TRBJ2-7, with D maybe TRBD1 (6 bases). The CDR3 covers 17 residues. Trimming pared 5 bases from V and 3 bases from J, leaving 23 bases between. CDR1 SGHTA and CDR2 FQGNSA come from the germline V gene. CDR3 in DNA: TGTGCCAGCAGCCCAACTAGAGTCGGGACAAATATCTACGAGCAGTACTTC. Translated, it gives CASSPTRVGTNIYEQYF.

The chain joins TRBV7-3 to TRBJ2-2; TRBD2 matches at 9 bases. The germline V gene has CDR1 SGHTA and CDR2 FQGTGA. After removal of 5 bases from V and 5 bases from J, the junction contained 6 bases not matched to a gene. CDR3 length: 15 residues. CDR3 DNA sequence: TGTGCCAGCAGCCTGGGCACTAGCGGGACCGGGGAGCTGTTTTTT. It encodes CASSLGTSGTGELFF.

V and J are TRBV5-4 and TRBJ2-1; D possibly matches TRBD1 or TRBD2 (6 bases each). CDR1 and CDR2 (germline): SGHNT, YYREEE (reference sequence). Trimming took 4 bases from V and 5 from J, leaving 13 bases between them. CDR3 size: 14 residues. The CDR3 protein is CASSPWGAHNEQFF. Here the CDR3 DNA reads TGTGCCAGCAGCCCATGGGGGGCCCACAATGAGCAGTTCTTC.